This T cell receptor beta chain is from a study of blood T cells in healthy people across ages. Study results and limitations: Across samples, TCR beta diversity tracked strongly with naive T cell percentage.

Alongside a J-beta primer mix, a sample-barcoded 5' primer served in a second PCR lasting about 7 to 12 cycles. One entry per CDR3 protein results from TCRdb running MiXCR on the 5' RACE reads. This table holds 1.5 million to 2 million distinct CDR3 sequences, around 50% found once. With regard to this clonotype: Its antigen is currently unknown.

The sample comprised blood. This receptor was identified in a woman aged 40 to 50 in good health.

CDR3 in DNA: TGCAGCGTTGTTGGACAGGGTCAACCAAATGAGCAGTACTTC. Amino acid sequence: CSVVGQGQPNEQYF. The chain couples TRBV29-1 to TRBJ2-1; 8 positions match TRBD1. The J call could be wrong; TRBJ2-7 is a better fit for the DNA end. Germline CDR1 reads SQVTM; CDR2 reads ANQGSEA. This CDR3 contains 14 residues.